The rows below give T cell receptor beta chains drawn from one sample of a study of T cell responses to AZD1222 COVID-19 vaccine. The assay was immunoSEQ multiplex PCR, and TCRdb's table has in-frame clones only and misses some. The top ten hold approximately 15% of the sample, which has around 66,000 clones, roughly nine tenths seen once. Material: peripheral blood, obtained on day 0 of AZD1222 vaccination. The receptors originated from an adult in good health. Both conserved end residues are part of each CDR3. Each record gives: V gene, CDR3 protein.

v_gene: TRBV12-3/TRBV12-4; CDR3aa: CASSFGGQETQYF
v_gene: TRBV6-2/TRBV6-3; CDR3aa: CASSLGQGAYEQYF
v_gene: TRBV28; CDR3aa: CASSLPAGRNVETQYF
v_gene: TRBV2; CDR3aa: CASRGVYVSPETQYF
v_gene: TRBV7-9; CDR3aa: CASSLTGSGNTIYF
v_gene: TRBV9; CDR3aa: CASSPGLADYEQYF
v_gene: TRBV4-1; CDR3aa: CASSQGAGFNEQYF
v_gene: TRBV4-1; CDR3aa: CASSQDGHFTDTQYF
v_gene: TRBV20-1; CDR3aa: CSARDYPEAFF
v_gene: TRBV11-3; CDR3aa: CASSFKSRGPLEAFF
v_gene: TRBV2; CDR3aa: CASSDRDARSF
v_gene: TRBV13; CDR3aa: CASSLGTGTNEKLFF
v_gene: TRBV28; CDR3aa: CASSGGFGYTF
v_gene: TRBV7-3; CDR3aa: CASSTGQGRSAFF
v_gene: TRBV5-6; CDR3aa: CASSTVSGRWETQYF
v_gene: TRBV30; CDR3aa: CAWKLGGRATDTQYF
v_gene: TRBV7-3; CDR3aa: CASSSGGTQAFF
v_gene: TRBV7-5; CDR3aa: CVRSSNTGGKDQPQHF
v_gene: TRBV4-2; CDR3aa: CASSQSRDTDKNIQYF
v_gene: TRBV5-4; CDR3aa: CASRAGQNTEAFF
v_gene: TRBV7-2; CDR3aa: CASSPLASSTDTQYF
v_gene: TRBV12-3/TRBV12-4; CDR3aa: CASSSTGNQPQHF
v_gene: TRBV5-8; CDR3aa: CASSFRGLGNQPQHF
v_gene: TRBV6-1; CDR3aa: CASSDSDQYNEQFF
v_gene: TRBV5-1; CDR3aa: CASSLEYGRADTGELFF
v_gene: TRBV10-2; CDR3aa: CASSPPRIRTFYGYTF
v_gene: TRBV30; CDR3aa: CAWGRQGPASRYF
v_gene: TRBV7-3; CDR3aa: CASSFLSGGYNEQFF
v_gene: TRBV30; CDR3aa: CAWSVHSMPWTSGGAVYNEQFF
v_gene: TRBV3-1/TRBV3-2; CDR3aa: CASSQTGLFTDTQYF
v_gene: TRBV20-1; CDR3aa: CSAKVQETQYF
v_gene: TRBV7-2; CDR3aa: CASSFTTGGGYEQYF
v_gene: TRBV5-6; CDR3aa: CASSWTGNSYEQYF
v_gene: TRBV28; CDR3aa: CASSLSGQMNTEAFF
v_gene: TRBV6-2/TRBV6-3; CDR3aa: CASSYRFPDTQYF
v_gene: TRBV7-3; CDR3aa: CASSPSPGDNYGYTF
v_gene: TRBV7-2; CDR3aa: CASSFAGGHYYEQYF
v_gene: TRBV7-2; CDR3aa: CASSLDGVTYKDGYTF
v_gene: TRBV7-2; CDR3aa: CASSPWGSSNQPQHF
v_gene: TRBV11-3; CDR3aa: CASSLTSGTYGYTF
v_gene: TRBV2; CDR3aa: CASSLQQGSLQPQHF
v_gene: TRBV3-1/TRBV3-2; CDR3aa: CASSQGVGPEAFF
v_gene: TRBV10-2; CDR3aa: CASMTDTLYTF
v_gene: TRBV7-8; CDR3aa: CASSTRDRRVGGYTF
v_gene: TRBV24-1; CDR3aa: CATNPSGETGNQPQHF
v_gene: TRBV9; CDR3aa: CASSVAKAGAPGDTQYF
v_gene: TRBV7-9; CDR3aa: CASSSTQGTGNTIYF
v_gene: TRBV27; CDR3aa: CASRFSTAGTEAFF
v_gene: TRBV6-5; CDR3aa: CASSYRRGAGELFF
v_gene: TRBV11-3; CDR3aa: CASSLDGTSGGAGETQYF
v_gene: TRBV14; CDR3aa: CASSKAKTIYF
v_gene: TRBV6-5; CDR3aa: CASSDQAYSNQPQHF
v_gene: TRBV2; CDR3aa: CACGQGPSWNTEAFF